One sample yielded the 30 T cell receptor beta chains listed below, sequenced in a study of blood T cell repertoires in COVID-19. The method was immunoSEQ multiplex PCR; TCRdb's version includes in-frame clones alone and lacks a portion of them. Counted here are a few hundred thousand clones, 90% occurring once; the ten biggest clones make up approximately 0.98%. Sequenced: peripheral blood. All receptors come from a woman in her thirties or forties with COVID-19, enrolled during active disease.

The V and J genes are TRBV6-5 and TRBJ1-6, with D possibly being TRBD1 (6 bases). Germline CDR1 and CDR2: MNHEY and SVGAGI. The CDR3 covers 16 residues. V was trimmed by 0 bases and J by 8 bases, leaving 14 bases between them. CDR3 DNA: TGTGCCAGCAGTTACTCGGGGGCAGGGCGGGATTCACCCCTCCACTTT. Translated, it gives CASSYSGAGRDSPLHF.

V and J are TRBV7-9 and TRBJ1-2; TRBD1 is a possible D gene (6 bases). The germline V gene encodes CDR1 SEHNR and CDR2 FQNEAQ (reference sequence). Deletions cut 2 bases from V and 7 bases from J, with 11 bases between. The CDR3 has 13 residues. CDR3 sequence reads: CASSLPGAGGYTF. CDR3 DNA sequence: TGTGCCAGCAGCTTACCAGGGGCAGGTGGCTACACCTTC.

The CDR3 nucleotides read TGTGCCAGCAGCTTTCTTCGAGGACAGAAATCTAACTATGGCTACACCTTC. This gives the protein CASSFLRGQKSNYGYTF. The V and J genes are TRBV7-9 and TRBJ1-2; tentative D call: TRBD1 (6 bases). Germline CDR1 reads SEHNR; CDR2 reads FQNEAQ (reference sequence). The CDR3 is 17 residues long. Between the trimmed V and J ends, which lost 3 bases and 0 bases, there was a span of 17 bases.

V is TRBV3-1 (or the pseudogene TRBV3-2) and J is TRBJ1-1; the D is unclear. Germline CDR1 is LGHDT and CDR2 is YNNKEL (reference sequence). Trimming cost V 7 bases and J 6 bases, with 21 bases left between them. This CDR3 comprises 15 residues. This CDR3 reads CASTHETPLEAEAFF. The DNA of the CDR3 is TGTGCCAGCACCCATGAGACACCGCTGGAGGCTGAAGCTTTCTTT.

This chain joins TRBV9 and TRBJ2-2; D remains unclear. The CDR3 length is 14 residues. Germline V gene data show CDR1 as SGDLS and CDR2 as YYNGEE. V lost 0 bases, J lost 4 bases, and 7 bases lay in between. CDR3 residues: CASSVATTTGELFF. The CDR3 DNA is TGTGCCAGCAGCGTAGCTACCACCACCGGGGAGCTGTTTTTT. Full variable domain (remainder filled in from reference TRBV9 and TRBJ2-2): DSGVTQTPKHLITATGQRVTLRCSPRSGDLSVYWYQQSLDQGLQFLIQYYNGEERAKGNILERFSAQQFPDLHSELNLSSLELGDSALYFCASSVATTTGELFFGEGSRLTVL.

Concerning this clone itself: Other DNA sequences within the sample encode an identical CDR3. This sequence joins TRBV7-9 and TRBJ1-2; D is unclear. Trimming stripped 1 base from V and 5 bases from J, with 5 bases between. Germline CDR1 SEHNR, CDR2 FQNEAQ (reference sequence). CDR3 length: 12 amino acids. CDR3 DNA sequence: TGTGCCAGCAGCTTAGATCGTTATGGCTACACCTTC. It is translated as CASSLDRYGYTF.

V gene TRBV2 combines with J gene TRBJ2-7, with 8 bases aligning to TRBD1. The V segment lost 2 bases and the J segment 1 base; nucleotides outside the gene matches: 4. The CDR3 contains 15 residues. Germline V lookup: CDR1 SNHLY, CDR2 FYNNEI. The CDR3 nucleotides are TGTGCCAGCAGTGAACCCAGGGGGCAGTCCTACGAGCAGTACTTC. This translates into CASSEPRGQSYEQYF.

The rearrangement joins TRBV20-1 to TRBJ1-1, with TRBD1 identical over 7 bases. The CDR3 sequence is 11 residues long. The V segment lost 6 bases and the J segment 10 bases; nucleotides outside the gene matches: 8. Germline values: CDR1 DFQATT, CDR2 SNEGSKA (reference sequence). CDR3 loop: CSAVQGLLAFF. CDR3 nucleotide sequence: TGCAGTGCCGTACAGGGGCTCTTAGCTTTCTTT.

This chain uses TRBV27 with TRBJ2-7, with TRBD2 matching 8 bases. The V segment lost 2 bases and the J segment 1 base; nucleotides outside the gene matches: 7. CDR1 and CDR2 (germline): MNHEY, SMNVEV (reference sequence). The CDR3 consists of 16 residues. The CDR3 DNA reads TGTGCCAGCAGTTTAAGTAGCGGGGCTAGGTCCTACGAGCAGTACTTC. It is translated as CASSLSSGARSYEQYF.

This clone has only one observation. V and J are TRBV21-1 and TRBJ2-7; TRBD2 is the table's D call, not checked against the DNA. TRBV21-1 is a known pseudogene. This CDR3 region has 16 residues. The CDR3 is CASTCDRLAGDYEQYF. Here the CDR3 DNA reads TGTGCCAGCACCTGCGACCGACTAGCGGGGGACTACGAGCAGTACTTC.

This clone has only a few counts. The chain combines TRBV6-7 with TRBJ1-5; D remains unclear. TRBV6-7 is designated an ORF whose function remains uncertain. Trimming pared 0 bases from V and 8 bases from J, leaving 20 bases between. The CDR3 extends over 17 amino acids. The CDR3 is CASSYSPRHKIIEPQHF. The DNA for the CDR3 is TGTGCCAGCAGTTACTCCCCCAGACACAAAATCATAGAGCCCCAGCATTTT.

V usage is TRBV28 and J usage is TRBJ1-4; a weak D match, TRBD1 (6 bases). The V and J ends lost 2 bases and 4 bases respectively, with 8 bases between them. Germline lookup yields CDR1 MDHEN and CDR2 SYDVKM. This CDR3 region has 14 residues. The CDR3 protein is CASSLDRFNEKLFF. The CDR3 DNA sequence: TGTGCCAGCAGTTTAGACAGGTTTAATGAAAAACTGTTTTTT.

The gene calls are TRBV24-1 and TRBJ2-6; D is perhaps TRBD2 (5 bases). Trimming left V 5 bases short and J 4 bases short, with 20 bases between. There are 18 residues in the CDR3. Germline V lookup: CDR1 KGHDR, CDR2 SFDVKD. The CDR3 bases are TGTGCCACCAGTGGAGGGTCCGACTCTCCGGCCGGGGCCAACGTCCTGACTTTC. It translates to CATSGGSDSPAGANVLTF.

The chain uses TRBV6-5 and TRBJ1-1; unclear D gene. The CDR3 is 15 amino acids. V dropped 4 bases and J dropped 6 bases, with 18 bases sitting between them. The germline V gene encodes CDR1 MNHEY and CDR2 SVGAGI. CDR3 nucleotides: TGTGCCAGCAGTTTTAGTCGGGGTTGGGATTCTGAAGCTTTCTTT. Translated: CASSFSRGWDSEAFF.

This clone was detected only a few times. The V and J genes are TRBV29-1 and TRBJ1-1, with D maybe TRBD1 (5 bases). V lost 5 bases and J 10 bases, leaving 14 bases between the germline ends. The germline gives CDR1 SQVTM, CDR2 ANQGSEA. The CDR3 spans 11 residues. This CDR3 reads CSVTGSWGAFF. The DNA of the CDR3 is TGCAGCGTTACAGGCTCCTGGGGAGCTTTCTTT.

The rearrangement links TRBV9 to TRBJ2-1, with 10 bases fitting TRBD2. There are 14 residues in the CDR3. V lost 5 bases, J lost 7 bases, and 6 bases stayed unmatched. Per germline, CDR1 SGDLS and CDR2 YYNGEE. CDR3 loop: CASSAKREGNEQFF. The CDR3 DNA reads TGTGCCAGCAGTGCCAAGCGGGAGGGGAATGAGCAGTTCTTC.

This clone was seen only a few times. This chain links TRBV5-1 with TRBJ2-7, with 9 bases fitting TRBD1. Germline CDR1 is SGHRS and CDR2 is YFSETQ. The CDR3 extends over 17 amino acids. The J segment lost 3 bases and the V segment lost 5 bases, leaving 15 bases of the junction unmatched. CDR3 sequence reads: CASRSGIGTGINYEQYF. CDR3 DNA: TGCGCCAGCAGATCCGGGATCGGGACAGGGATAAACTACGAGCAGTACTTC.

This rearrangement joins TRBV29-1 to TRBJ2-7; D is possibly TRBD1 (6 bases). This CDR3 comprises 14 residues. V lost 3 bases, J lost 3 bases, and 15 bases lay in between. Looked up from germline, CDR1 is SQVTM and CDR2 is ANQGSEA. The CDR3 sequence is CSVDPLQGNYEQYF. In DNA, the CDR3 is TGCAGCGTTGACCCCCTACAGGGAAACTACGAGCAGTACTTC.

V and J are TRBV2 and TRBJ2-1; the match to TRBD2 covers 7 bases. Germline lookup yields CDR1 SNHLY and CDR2 FYNNEI. Trimming removed 7 bases from V and 5 bases from J; junction bases left unmatched: 5. This CDR3 is 13 amino acids long. Here the CDR3 reads CASKRGTNNEQFF. CDR3 coding DNA: TGTGCCAGCAAGCGGGGAACTAACAATGAGCAGTTCTTC.

The chain has TRBV7-2 and TRBJ1-2; D is possibly TRBD1 (6 bases). Trimming took 5 bases from V and 2 from J, leaving 15 bases between them. CDR3 length equals 15 residues. The germline gives CDR1 SGHTA, CDR2 FQGNSA. The CDR3 bases are TGTGCCAGCAGCGCCGGGGGGGCTTTGAACTATGGCTACACCTTC. Translation gives CASSAGGALNYGYTF. The complete variable domain, with remaining parts taken from reference TRBV7-2 and TRBJ1-2, reads GAGVSQSPSNKVTEKGKDVELRCDPISGHTALYWYRQSLGQGLEFLIYFQGNSAPDKSGLPSDRFSAERTGGSVSTLTIQRTQQEDSAVYLCASSAGGALNYGYTFGSGTRLTVV.

This rearrangement joins TRBV10-1 to TRBJ2-7, with D hard to call. In germline, CDR1 is WNHNN, CDR2 SYGVQD (reference sequence). The CDR3 loop spans 13 amino acids. V was pared by 5 bases and J by 3 bases, with 11 bases between. The CDR3 region is CASSLNRDYEQYF. CDR3 DNA sequence: TGCGCCAGCAGTCTGAACAGAGACTACGAGCAGTACTTC.

The chain has TRBV9 and TRBJ1-6; 10 bases agree with TRBD1. The CDR3 is 15 amino acids. Germline CDR1 SGDLS, CDR2 YYNGEE. The V and J ends lost 4 bases and 14 bases, in that order; junction bases with no gene match: 12. CDR3 sequence reads: CASSSLGQGVSTLHF. Written as DNA, the CDR3 is TGTGCCAGCAGCTCCCTTGGACAGGGGGTTTCCACCCTCCACTTT.

A single count supports this clone. The chain employs TRBV2 and TRBJ2-5, with 11 bases matching TRBD2. Germline trimming cut 5 bases from V and 3 bases from J; bases unmatched to any gene: 2. This CDR3 spans 14 amino acids. The germline gives CDR1 SNHLY, CDR2 FYNNEI. The CDR3 region is CASSSTSGEETQYF. DNA for the CDR3: TGTGCCAGCAGTTCGACTAGCGGGGAAGAGACCCAGTACTTC.

This clone was counted once. V and J are TRBV28 and TRBJ2-1; 9 bases match TRBD1. J lost 9 bases, V lost 5 bases, and 8 bases had no gene match. The germline V gene has CDR1 MDHEN and CDR2 SYDVKM. The length of the CDR3 is 14 residues. The DNA of the CDR3 is TGTGCCAGCAGTCAACCGGGACAGGGAACTGAGCAGTTCTTC. Translated: CASSQPGQGTEQFF.

This clone was picked up one time. This sequence joins TRBV5-1 and TRBJ2-5; the D gene is possibly TRBD2 (6 bases). There are 14 residues in the CDR3. The V and J ends lost 0 bases and 5 bases respectively, with 11 bases between them. Germline V gene data show CDR1 as SGHRS and CDR2 as YFSETQ. The CDR3 coding sequence is TGCGCCAGCAGCTTGGAGCCTAGCGAGGAGACCCAGTACTTC. This translates into CASSLEPSEETQYF. Full variable domain (remainder filled in from reference TRBV5-1 and TRBJ2-5): KAGVTQTPRYLIKTRGQQVTLSCSPISGHRSVSWYQQTPGQGLQFLFEYFSETQRNKGNFPGRFSGRQFSNSRSEMNVSTLELGDSALYLCASSLEPSEETQYFGPGTRLLVL.

J is TRBJ1-2 and V is TRBV5-8; 8 bases map to TRBD1. V lost 6 bases, J lost 4 bases, and 5 bases stayed unmatched. The CDR3 has 13 residues. CDR1 and CDR2 (germline): SGHTS, YDEGEE. CDR3 bases: TGTGCCAGCATATCGGGACAGGCCTATGGCTACACCTTC. Protein sequence: CASISGQAYGYTF.

This CDR3 is CASSYGQGNNNEQFF. The CDR3 bases are TGTGCCAGCAGCTACGGACAGGGGAACAACAATGAGCAGTTCTTC. The V call is TRBV5-4, the J call TRBJ2-1; 9 bases line up with TRBD1. The CDR3 consists of 15 residues. Trimming took 3 bases from V and 5 from J; bases not matched to a gene: 6. From germline, CDR1 is SGHNT and CDR2 YYREEE (reference sequence).

The CDR3: CASSAMGLAGGYNEQFF. The CDR3 DNA follows: TGTGCCAGCAGTGCAATGGGACTAGCGGGAGGGTACAATGAGCAGTTCTTC. The genes are TRBV27 and TRBJ2-1, with 16 bases lining up with TRBD2. Unmatched junction bases numbered 5, after V lost 5 bases and J lost 4 bases. CDR3 length equals 17 residues. Germline V CDR1 and CDR2: MNHEY, SMNVEV (reference sequence).

V is TRBV28 and J is TRBJ2-1, with 9 bases identical to TRBD2. This CDR3 is built from 16 residues. From germline, CDR1 is MDHEN and CDR2 SYDVKM. After removal of 6 bases from V and 3 bases from J, the junction contained 9 bases not matched to a gene. Here the CDR3 DNA reads TGTGCCAGCAGCGAAGGGACTAGCACTATCTACAATGAGCAGTTCTTC. Residues: CASSEGTSTIYNEQFF.

The chain joins TRBV6-1 to TRBJ1-5; no reliable D call. CDR3 size: 15 residues. Germline CDR1 MNHNS, CDR2 SASEGT. Trimming stripped 0 bases from V and 3 bases from J, with 9 bases between. The DNA of the CDR3 is TGTGCCAGCAGTGAAGCTCGAGGAAACAATCAGCCCCAGCATTTT. This sequence encodes CASSEARGNNQPQHF.